This T cell receptor beta chain was recorded in a study of shared clonotypes between healthy human individuals. Background on the study: The cohort had two women and a few men, ages 18 to 49.

This clone has ten or more counts. Its cognate antigen is unknown. About 280 ng DNA, 30,000 or so T cell genomes, went into unsorted PBMC replicate PCRs. Original methodology: Junction-only sequences without quality scores were provided by ImmunoSEQ, so filtering was different. Assay used: immunoSEQ multiplex PCR; TCRdb lists only in-frame clones, some missing. V and J calls and clone size follow that table, whereas D and trimming were derived from the DNA. The sample has some 500,000 clones, around 80% seen once. General observations from the study: Exclusively blood specimens were collected; tissue repertoires likely differ.

V shed 5 bases and J shed 1 base, with 9 bases lying between them. The CDR3 spans 14 residues. Germline V gene data show CDR1 as SGHTA and CDR2 as FQGNSA. The chain couples TRBV7-2 to TRBJ1-5; D ambiguous. Input material: PBMCs. The source is a middle-aged woman in good health. Some clones in this sample may be carry-over from other donors' samples. The CDR3 DNA follows: TGTGCCAGCAGCCCCCATACCAGCAATCAGCCCCAGCATTTT. Its protein is CASSPHTSNQPQHF.